Detailed here is one TCR beta chain. Its antigen remains unknown. The sample is drawn from a study of OX40 agonist ivuxolimab in advanced cancers. As for the study in general: Patients received intravenous ivuxolimab every 2 weeks at 0.01 to 10 mg/kg. The study's findings and limits: Doses of 0.1 to 3.0 mg/kg were accompanied by clonal expansion of CD4+ and CD8+ blood T cells by week 6. Expanded clones tended on average to be more numerous among CD8+ T cells than CD4+.

Measured with immunoSEQ multiplex PCR; TCRdb has only the in-frame clones, and not every one. The sample includes approximately 20,000 clones, roughly nine tenths of them seen just once. Enrollment shut out patients with autoimmune disease history or systemic immunosuppression. Germline CDR1 and CDR2: SEHNR and FQNEAQ (reference sequence). The CDR3 loop spans 15 amino acids. V shed 1 base and J 4 bases; nucleotides not matched to a gene: 2. The source is an adult with an advanced solid tumor such as melanoma, head and neck, liver or kidney cancer. Sequenced material: CD4+ or CD8+ T cells sorted from blood, taken in a trial of the OX40 agonist ivuxolimab. V gene TRBV7-9 combines with J gene TRBJ2-2, with TRBD2 matching 8 bases. This chain's CDR3 is CASSLGLARTGELFF. The CDR3 region has the DNA TGTGCCAGCAGCTTAGGACTAGCGCGCACCGGGGAGCTGTTTTTT.